This TCR beta chain is drawn from a study of blood T cell repertoires in COVID-19. The wider study: Donors in the United States, Italy and Spain gave samples during acute or convalescent COVID-19. From T cells, B-cell-depleted T cells, or PBMCs came the material, which was cDNA or gDNA.

Original methodology: Nucleated cell counts were estimated from reference gene primer amplification. Only in-frame clones appear in the TCRdb table, and some are missing; sequencing was by immunoSEQ multiplex PCR. For V, J and clone size, that table is used; D and trimming come from the DNA. The table has approximately 140,000 clones, around 89% seen once. Sequencing was carried out using peripheral blood. The receptor comes from a man aged 50 to 59 with active or convalescent COVID-19.

The CDR3: CASKLSGRVGNEQFF. In DNA form, the CDR3 reads TGTGCCAGCAAACTAAGCGGGAGGGTAGGCAATGAGCAGTTCTTC. This chain connects TRBV6-6 to TRBJ2-1, with 10 nucleotides matching TRBD2. The V segment lost 7 bases and the J segment 6 bases; nucleotides outside the gene matches: 9. This CDR3 region has 15 residues. CDR1 and CDR2 from the germline V gene are MNHNY and SVGAGI (reference sequence).